A selection of T cell receptor beta chains follows, all from one sample in a study of T cell changes during pregnancy in multiple sclerosis. Here immunoSEQ multiplex PCR was the method, and the copy in TCRdb shows in-frame clones only, minus some. Found here are 65,000 to 85,000 clones, about 93% of them singletons; the top ten hold roughly 0.14%. The sequencing here drew on CD4+ T cells from peripheral blood mononuclear cells, taken after pregnancy. These receptors all come from a female donor with multiple sclerosis, enrolled in a pregnancy study. Both conserved end residues are part of each CDR3. D genes are given only for firm matches. Clone size is not always given. Where it is, it says once, few, many or a class for expanded clones.

j_call: TRBJ2-7
clone_size: NA
v_call: TRBV7-8
d_call: NA
cdr3_aa: CASSSDSFAYEQYF
cdr3_nt: TGTGCCAGCAGCTCGGACAGCTTCGCCTACGAGCAGTACTTC

j_call: TRBJ2-5
clone_size: NA
v_call: TRBV29-1
d_call: TRBD1
cdr3_aa: CSVLRQGAETQYF
cdr3_nt: TGCAGCGTCCTACGACAGGGGGCGGAGACCCAGTACTTC

j_call: TRBJ2-7
clone_size: NA
v_call: TRBV9
d_call: NA
cdr3_aa: CASSVGPGVDEQYF
cdr3_nt: TGTGCCAGCAGCGTAGGTCCAGGGGTCGACGAGCAGTACTTC

j_call: TRBJ2-7
clone_size: NA
v_call: TRBV5-8
d_call: NA
cdr3_aa: CASSLHRVQSYEQYF
cdr3_nt: TGTGCCAGCAGCCTACACAGGGTCCAGTCCTACGAGCAGTACTTC

j_call: TRBJ2-4
clone_size: NA
v_call: TRBV5-1
d_call: TRBD1
cdr3_aa: CASSFAGTVTTYKNIQYF
cdr3_nt: TGCGCCAGCAGCTTTGCTGGGACAGTCACGACGTATAAAAACATTCAGTACTTC

j_call: TRBJ1-1
clone_size: NA
v_call: TRBV6-5
d_call: NA
cdr3_aa: CASSVAGGRNTEAFF
cdr3_nt: TGTGCCAGCAGTGTGGCGGGGGGACGGAACACTGAAGCTTTCTTT

j_call: TRBJ2-2
clone_size: NA
v_call: TRBV6-5
d_call: TRBD1
cdr3_aa: CASRAGTANTGELFF
cdr3_nt: TGTGCCAGCAGAGCCGGGACAGCGAACACCGGGGAGCTGTTTTTT

j_call: TRBJ1-1
clone_size: NA
v_call: TRBV7-9
d_call: NA
cdr3_aa: CASSSPGVTNTEAFF
cdr3_nt: TGTGCCAGCAGCTCTCCAGGCGTGACGAACACTGAAGCTTTCTTT

j_call: TRBJ2-7
clone_size: NA
v_call: TRBV9
d_call: TRBD2
cdr3_aa: CASSVVAGGPNEQYF
cdr3_nt: TGTGCCAGCAGCGTAGTAGCGGGAGGGCCTAACGAGCAGTACTTC

j_call: TRBJ2-7
clone_size: NA
v_call: TRBV6-5
d_call: NA
cdr3_aa: CASSYSRFGMAYEQYF
cdr3_nt: TGTGCCAGCAGTTACTCGAGGTTCGGAATGGCCTACGAGCAGTACTTC

j_call: TRBJ2-1
clone_size: once
v_call: TRBV28
d_call: TRBD2
cdr3_aa: CASNPGLVYNEQFF
cdr3_nt: TGTGCCAGCAACCCGGGACTAGTCTACAATGAGCAGTTCTTC

j_call: TRBJ1-1
clone_size: NA
v_call: TRBV4-1
d_call: NA
cdr3_aa: CASSQGSGRGMTWDTEAFF
cdr3_nt: TGCGCCAGCAGCCAAGGGTCAGGGAGGGGGATGACGTGGGACACTGAAGCTTTCTTT

j_call: TRBJ2-7
clone_size: NA
v_call: TRBV28
d_call: TRBD1
cdr3_aa: CASRPGQGVYEQYF
cdr3_nt: TGTGCCAGCAGACCGGGACAGGGAGTTTACGAGCAGTACTTC

j_call: TRBJ2-5
clone_size: NA
v_call: TRBV29-1
d_call: TRBD2
cdr3_aa: CSSQAGRETQYF
cdr3_nt: TGCAGCTCCCAAGCGGGGAGAGAGACCCAGTACTTC

j_call: TRBJ2-7
clone_size: NA
v_call: TRBV29-1
d_call: NA
cdr3_aa: CSAQGRGESYEQYF
cdr3_nt: TGCAGTGCACAGGGGCGCGGGGAATCTTACGAGCAGTACTTC

j_call: TRBJ2-1
clone_size: NA
v_call: TRBV20-1
d_call: NA
cdr3_aa: CSAERGNEQFF
cdr3_nt: TGCAGTGCAGAACGGGGCAATGAGCAGTTCTTC

j_call: TRBJ1-1
clone_size: NA
v_call: TRBV2
d_call: TRBD1
cdr3_aa: CASRITGDTEAFF
cdr3_nt: TGTGCCAGCAGGATAACAGGGGACACTGAAGCTTTCTTT

j_call: TRBJ1-2
clone_size: NA
v_call: TRBV6-1
d_call: NA
cdr3_aa: CASTVSGGGNYGYTF
cdr3_nt: TGTGCCAGCACCGTATCAGGTGGGGGCAACTATGGCTACACCTTC

j_call: TRBJ2-5
clone_size: NA
v_call: TRBV2
d_call: NA
cdr3_aa: CASSIEQGPQETQYF
cdr3_nt: TGTGCCAGCAGTATCGAACAGGGCCCCCAAGAGACCCAGTACTTC

j_call: TRBJ1-5
clone_size: NA
v_call: TRBV2
d_call: TRBD1
cdr3_aa: CASSLRGLGNQPQHF
cdr3_nt: TGTGCCAGCAGTCTCAGGGGGCTTGGCAATCAGCCCCAGCATTTT

j_call: TRBJ2-7
clone_size: NA
v_call: TRBV19
d_call: TRBD2
cdr3_aa: CASSKRERPSHEQYF
cdr3_nt: TGTGCCAGTAGTAAGCGGGAACGGCCGTCTCACGAGCAGTACTTC

j_call: TRBJ2-1
clone_size: NA
v_call: TRBV29-1
d_call: NA
cdr3_aa: CSVYGGSYNEQFF
cdr3_nt: TGCAGCGTTTACGGTGGCTCCTACAATGAGCAGTTCTTC